This is a list of T cell receptor beta chains from one sample in a study of breast tumors, draining lymph nodes, adjacent tissues. Each CDR3 protein gets one entry after TCRdb re-called the multiplex PCR reads with MiXCR. The data contain over 20,000 distinct CDR3 sequences, less than 25% of them seen just once; the ten biggest clones take up roughly 14%. Sequencing was done on a sample of breast tumor tissue. The receptors were gathered from a female donor with breast cancer. Some clones in this sample may be carry-over from other donors' samples. Each CDR3 is given with its conserved first and last residue. Each record gives: V gene, J gene, clone size, CDR3 length, D gene, CDR3 DNA, CDR3 protein. A D gene is named only where the DNA matches it firmly. Clone size is not always given. Where it is, it says once, few, many or a class for expanded clones.

V: TRBV25-1
J: TRBJ2-7
size: many
length: 16
D: TRBD2
DNA: TGTGCCAGCAGTGATCAACGAGTAGCGGGAACCTACGAGCAGTACTTC
CDR3: CASSDQRVAGTYEQYF

V: TRBV3-1
J: TRBJ2-7
size: many
length: 17
D: TRBD2
DNA: TGTGCCAGCAGCTGGGGCGGGGGGCTCTTATCTTCTCACGAGCAGTACTTC
CDR3: CASSWGGGLLSSHEQYF

V: TRBV27
J: TRBJ1-6
size: many
length: 14
D: TRBD1
DNA: TGTGCCAGCAGTTTTCGGACAGGGACTTCACCCCTCCACTTT
CDR3: CASSFRTGTSPLHF

V: TRBV6-1
J: TRBJ1-2
size: many
length: 17
D: TRBD1
DNA: TGTGCCAGCAGTGAAGCAGGGACAGGGGCCAAGGACTATGGCTACACCTTC
CDR3: CASSEAGTGAKDYGYTF

V: TRBV30
J: TRBJ1-2
size: many
length: 13
D: NA
DNA: TGTGCCTGGATGGGCGAGGGCTTCTATGGCTACACCTTC
CDR3: CAWMGEGFYGYTF

V: TRBV6-1
J: TRBJ2-1
size: many
length: 19
D: TRBD2
DNA: TGTGCCAGCAGTAAGGTGACTAGCGGGAGTAGGGGTCCCTACAATGAGCAGTTCTTC
CDR3: CASSKVTSGSRGPYNEQFF

V: TRBV5-1
J: TRBJ1-5
size: many
length: 15
D: NA
DNA: TGCGCCAGCAGCTTGGCCAGGGGCGACAATCAGCCCCAGCATTTT
CDR3: CASSLARGDNQPQHF

V: TRBV27
J: TRBJ2-7
size: many
length: 19
D: TRBD2
DNA: TGTGCCAGCAGTTTACGGTTTCCGCTAGCGGGACATGAGCCCTACGAGCAGTACTTC
CDR3: CASSLRFPLAGHEPYEQYF

V: TRBV30
J: TRBJ2-5
size: many
length: 14
D: TRBD2
DNA: TGTGCCTGGAGTAAGGGTAGCGGGGAAGAGACCCAGTACTTC
CDR3: CAWSKGSGEETQYF

V: TRBV7-3
J: TRBJ2-1
size: medium-sized
length: 17
D: TRBD2
DNA: TGTGCCAGCAGCACCACTAGCGGGAGGGCCCAGGGGAATGAGCAGTTCTTC
CDR3: CASSTTSGRAQGNEQFF

V: TRBV10-3
J: TRBJ2-3
size: NA
length: 16
D: TRBD2
DNA: TGTGCCATCAGTGACCAGAGGCTAGCGGGAGAAGATACGCAGTATTTT
CDR3: CAISDQRLAGEDTQYF

V: TRBV27
J: TRBJ2-7
size: many
length: 15
D: TRBD2
DNA: TGTGCCAGCAGACTTAATAGCGGGATTTTTTACGAGCAGTACTTC
CDR3: CASRLNSGIFYEQYF

V: TRBV6-1
J: TRBJ1-5
size: many
length: 15
D: NA
DNA: TGTGCCAGTACTAAAGGGGGGGGTTCCGATCAGCCCCAGCATTTT
CDR3: CASTKGGGSDQPQHF

V: TRBV5-6
J: TRBJ1-2
size: NA
length: 14
D: NA
DNA: TGTGCCAGCAGCTTGGTGGTGGCGAGCTATGGCTACACCTTC
CDR3: CASSLVVASYGYTF

V: TRBV20-1
J: TRBJ2-7
size: NA
length: 13
D: NA
DNA: TGCAGTGCTAGAGATAGCCAGGACTACGAGCAGTACTTC
CDR3: CSARDSQDYEQYF

V: TRBV10-3
J: TRBJ2-3
size: medium-sized
length: 14
D: NA
DNA: TGTGCCATCAGTGAGGGACTAAACACAGATACGCAGTATTTT
CDR3: CAISEGLNTDTQYF

V: TRBV27
J: TRBJ2-1
size: many
length: 14
D: TRBD2
DNA: TGTGCCAGCAGTTTAGCGGGAGTACAGACCGAGCAGTTCTTC
CDR3: CASSLAGVQTEQFF

V: TRBV6-1
J: TRBJ2-7
size: many
length: 13
D: NA
DNA: TGTGCCAGCAGGAGGGCACCGTACTACGAGCAGTACTTC
CDR3: CASRRAPYYEQYF

V: TRBV7-2
J: TRBJ2-7
size: many
length: 16
D: NA
DNA: TGTGCCAGCAGCTTAGCCCCACGAGCGGCTATGGGGGAGCAGTACTTC
CDR3: CASSLAPRAAMGEQYF

V: TRBV20-1
J: TRBJ2-1
size: many
length: 16
D: TRBD2
DNA: TGCAGTGCTAGTCCGCGGGAGTTTGCGTCCTACAATGAGCAGTTCTTC
CDR3: CSASPREFASYNEQFF

V: TRBV6-1
J: TRBJ2-7
size: many
length: 16
D: NA
DNA: TGTGCCAGCAGTGAAGGGGGCGGGAAGCTTACCTACGAGCAGTACTTC
CDR3: CASSEGGGKLTYEQYF

V: TRBV7-2
J: TRBJ1-5
size: many
length: 13
D: NA
DNA: TGTGCCAGCAGCCGAGGGACCGACTTGTCCCAGCATTTT
CDR3: CASSRGTDLSQHF

V: TRBV2
J: TRBJ2-3
size: many
length: 14
D: NA
DNA: TGTGCCAGCAGTGAAATAAATACCTCAGATACGCAGTATTTT
CDR3: CASSEINTSDTQYF

V: TRBV4-1
J: TRBJ2-7
size: many
length: 15
D: TRBD2
DNA: TGCGTCAGCAGCGGGAGTAGCGGGAGTTCCTACGAGCAGTACTTC
CDR3: CVSSGSSGSSYEQYF

V: TRBV18
J: TRBJ2-7
size: many
length: 14
D: TRBD2
DNA: TGTGCCAGCTCATCCAGCGGGAGGGGCTACGAGCAGTACTTC
CDR3: CASSSSGRGYEQYF

V: TRBV24-1
J: TRBJ1-4
size: many
length: 12
D: NA
DNA: TGTGCCACCAGTGACTCCACTGAAAAACTGTTTTTT
CDR3: CATSDSTEKLFF

V: TRBV5-5
J: TRBJ2-3
size: many
length: 15
D: TRBD1
DNA: TGTGCCAGCAGCTCGGACAGGGGAGGTACGGGGACGCAGTATTTT
CDR3: CASSSDRGGTGTQYF

V: TRBV7-9
J: TRBJ2-3
size: many
length: 15
D: TRBD2
DNA: TGTGCCAGCAGCTTAGGACTAGCGGAAGCCGATACGCAGTATTTT
CDR3: CASSLGLAEADTQYF

V: TRBV2
J: TRBJ1-5
size: NA
length: 14
D: NA
DNA: TGTGCCAGCAGTGAACAAGGGATGGCTCAGCCCCAGCATTTT
CDR3: CASSEQGMAQPQHF

V: TRBV7-9
J: TRBJ2-1
size: many
length: 12
D: NA
DNA: TGTGCCAGCAGCTTAGCCGGGTATGAGCAGTTCTTC
CDR3: CASSLAGYEQFF

V: TRBV20-1
J: TRBJ2-5
size: many
length: 11
D: NA
DNA: TGCAGTGCTAGGGGCCTCGAGACCCAGTACTTC
CDR3: CSARGLETQYF

V: TRBV7-8
J: TRBJ2-7
size: NA
length: 12
D: NA
DNA: TGTGCCAGCAGCTGGGGGCGGGACGAGCAGTACTTC
CDR3: CASSWGRDEQYF

V: TRBV12-3/TRBV12-4
J: TRBJ2-7
size: NA
length: 13
D: NA
DNA: TGTGCCAGCAGTGCCGGGGCAGCCGGCGAGCAGCACTTC
CDR3: CASSAGAAGEQHF

V: TRBV13
J: TRBJ1-2
size: many
length: 15
D: NA
DNA: TGTGCCAGCAGCTTGGGTGAAAGGGCCAGCTATGGCTACACCTTC
CDR3: CASSLGERASYGYTF

V: TRBV4-1
J: TRBJ2-1
size: many
length: 16
D: NA
DNA: TGCGCCAGCAGCCAAGAGGAAAGCTCCTCCTACAATGAGCAGTTCTTC
CDR3: CASSQEESSSYNEQFF

V: TRBV19
J: TRBJ1-5
size: many
length: 12
D: NA
DNA: TGTGCCAGTAGTCTCCCTAATCAGCCCCAGCATTTT
CDR3: CASSLPNQPQHF

V: TRBV30
J: TRBJ2-5
size: many
length: 12
D: NA
DNA: TGTGCCTGGAGCGACTCCAGACGGACCCAGTACTTC
CDR3: CAWSDSRRTQYF

V: TRBV27
J: TRBJ2-7
size: many
length: 14
D: NA
DNA: TGTGCCAGCAGTTTAATCGGGCATTCCTACGAGCAGTACTTC
CDR3: CASSLIGHSYEQYF

V: TRBV4-2
J: TRBJ2-7
size: few
length: 19
D: NA
DNA: TGTGCCAGCGGCCAAGATAAGGGAAACCCCGGTGTATCAGCCTACGAGCAGTACTTC
CDR3: CASGQDKGNPGVSAYEQYF

V: TRBV5-1
J: TRBJ1-6
size: many
length: 15
D: NA
DNA: TGCGCCAGCAGCCTCCTAAGTCGGGGTAATTCACCCCTCCACTTT
CDR3: CASSLLSRGNSPLHF

V: TRBV2
J: TRBJ2-7
size: NA
length: 11
D: NA
DNA: TGTGCCAGCAGTGACGAATACGAGCAGTACTTC
CDR3: CASSDEYEQYF

V: TRBV29-1
J: TRBJ2-1
size: many
length: 12
D: NA
DNA: TGCAGCGTTGGACCCATAGGCAGTGAGCAGTTCTTC
CDR3: CSVGPIGSEQFF

V: TRBV14
J: TRBJ1-3
size: once
length: 15
D: TRBD1
DNA: TGTGCCAGCAGCCATGGGACAGGGGCAGGAAACATCACATATTTT
CDR3: CASSHGTGAGNITYF